This T cell receptor (beta chain) is drawn from a study of blood T cell repertoires in COVID-19. The V gene lost 2 bases and the J gene lost 5 bases, with 15 bases spanning the gap. This CDR3 region has 16 residues. Only in-frame clones appear in the TCRdb table, and some are missing; sequencing was by immunoSEQ multiplex PCR. The data show approximately 200,000 clones, around 83% seen once. This TCR came from a woman aged 35 to 49 with acute COVID-19. This chain joins TRBV23-1 and TRBJ1-4; D uncertain. TRBV23-1 is marked as an open reading frame, function uncertain. Sequencing used PBMCs or T cells enriched from blood (not recorded which). The CDR3 region has the DNA TGCGCCAGCAGTCAACGGAAGCGGGGTCGGAATGAAAAACTGTTTTTT. It encodes CASSQRKRGRNEKLFF.